This T cell receptor beta chain was sequenced during a study of chronic HIV infection and antiretroviral therapy. The V segment lost 10 bases and the J segment 1 base; nucleotides outside the gene matches: 13. The germline V gene has CDR1 ENHRY and CDR2 SYGVKD. The CDR3 consists of 15 residues. This clonotype was observed many times. TCRdb itself ran the 5' RACE reads through MiXCR, one entry per CDR3 protein. The sample lists some 37,000 distinct CDR3 sequences; approximately 7.4% were seen once. The TCR was taken from an adult who had HIV and had not received antiretroviral therapy, or was an uninfected healthy control (not recorded which). The rearrangement joins TRBV10-3 to TRBJ2-7; 7 positions agree with TRBD2. Sequenced input: peripheral blood. In DNA form, the CDR3 reads TGTGCCACACTACCGGGAGGCATAACTTCCTACGAGCAGTACTTC. Translation: CATLPGGITSYEQYF.